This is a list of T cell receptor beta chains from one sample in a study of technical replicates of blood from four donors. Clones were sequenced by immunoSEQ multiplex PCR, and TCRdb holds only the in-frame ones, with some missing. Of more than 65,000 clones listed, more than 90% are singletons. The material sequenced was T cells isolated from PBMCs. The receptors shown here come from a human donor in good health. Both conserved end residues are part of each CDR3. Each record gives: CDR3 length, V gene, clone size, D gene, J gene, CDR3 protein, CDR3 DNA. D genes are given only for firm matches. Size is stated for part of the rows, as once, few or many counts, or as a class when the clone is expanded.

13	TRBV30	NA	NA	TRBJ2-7	CAWGSSSPYEQYF	TGTGCCTGGGGGTCTTCTAGCCCCTACGAGCAGTACTTC
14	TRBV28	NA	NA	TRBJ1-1	CASRATGLNTEAFF	TGTGCCAGCAGAGCCACAGGATTGAACACTGAAGCTTTCTTT
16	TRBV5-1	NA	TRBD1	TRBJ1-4	CASSRDSGGDNEKLFF	TGCGCCAGCAGTCGGGATTCAGGGGGCGATAATGAAAAACTGTTTTTT
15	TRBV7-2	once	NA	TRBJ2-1	CASRMPGLAYNEQFF	TGTGCCAGCAGGATGCCGGGACTGGCCTACAATGAGCAGTTCTTC
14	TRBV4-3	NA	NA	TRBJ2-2	CASSADPNTGELFF	TGCGCCAGCTCAGCGGACCCGAACACCGGGGAGCTGTTTTTT
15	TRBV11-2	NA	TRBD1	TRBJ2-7	CASSLDRGGVYEQYF	TGTGCCAGCAGCTTGGACAGGGGAGGCGTCTACGAGCAGTACTTC
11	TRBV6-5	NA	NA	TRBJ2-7	CASRRRDEQYF	TGTGCCAGCAGGAGGAGGGACGAGCAGTACTTC
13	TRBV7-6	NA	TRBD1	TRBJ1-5	CASSRQGSQPQHF	TGTGCCAGCAGCCGACAGGGGAGTCAGCCCCAGCATTTT
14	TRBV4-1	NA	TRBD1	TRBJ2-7	CASSLQTGPGEQYF	TGCGCCAGCAGCCTTCAGACAGGGCCCGGCGAGCAGTACTTC
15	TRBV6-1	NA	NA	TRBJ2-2	CASSDVGGGAGELFF	TGTGCCAGCAGTGACGTAGGTGGCGGGGCCGGGGAGCTGTTTTTT
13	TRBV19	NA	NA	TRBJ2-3	CASSPRGTDTQYF	TGTGCCAGTAGTCCTCGGGGGACAGATACGCAGTATTTT
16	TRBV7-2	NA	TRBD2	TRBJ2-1	CASSLLAGAGYNEQFF	TGTGCCAGCAGCTTACTAGCGGGAGCTGGATACAATGAGCAGTTCTTC
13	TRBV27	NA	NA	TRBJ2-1	CASSFGAHNEQFF	TGTGCCAGCAGTTTTGGGGCCCACAATGAGCAGTTCTTC
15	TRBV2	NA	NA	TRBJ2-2	CASSEDLGNTGELFF	TGTGCCAGCAGTGAAGATCTAGGAAACACCGGGGAGCTGTTTTTT
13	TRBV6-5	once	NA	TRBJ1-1	CASSRVRNTEAFF	TGTGCCAGCAGCAGGGTAAGGAACACTGAAGCTTTCTTT
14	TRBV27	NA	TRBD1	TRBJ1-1	CASSSRGLNTEAFF	TGTGCCAGCAGTTCCAGGGGGCTGAACACTGAAGCTTTCTTT
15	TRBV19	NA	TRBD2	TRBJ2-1	CASSRLAGGPNEQFF	TGTGCCAGCAGTCGATTAGCGGGGGGTCCCAATGAGCAGTTCTTC
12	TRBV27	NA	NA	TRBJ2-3	CASSFGPDTQYF	TGTGCCAGCAGTTTTGGGCCAGATACGCAGTATTTT
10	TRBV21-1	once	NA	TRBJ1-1	CASSGAEAFF	TGTGCCAGCAGCGGGGCGGAAGCTTTCTTT
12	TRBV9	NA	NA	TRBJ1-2	CASSAGLGGYTF	TGTGCCAGCAGCGCAGGGCTTGGCGGCTACACCTTC
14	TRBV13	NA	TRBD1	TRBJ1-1	CASSFWTGNTEAFF	TGTGCCAGCAGCTTTTGGACAGGGAACACTGAAGCTTTCTTT
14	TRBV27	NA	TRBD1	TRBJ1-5	CASRTGPGNQPQHF	TGTGCCAGCCGGACAGGTCCTGGCAATCAGCCCCAGCATTTT
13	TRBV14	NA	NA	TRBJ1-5	CASSQDILQPQHF	TGTGCCAGCAGCCAAGATATCCTTCAGCCCCAGCATTTT
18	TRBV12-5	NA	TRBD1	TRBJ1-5	CASGLDIHRGWGNQPQHF	TGTGCTAGTGGTTTGGACATACACAGGGGATGGGGCAATCAGCCCCAGCATTTT
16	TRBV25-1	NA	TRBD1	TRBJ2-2	CASSESRGHGTGELFF	TGTGCCAGCAGTGAATCGAGGGGGCACGGCACCGGGGAGCTGTTTTTT
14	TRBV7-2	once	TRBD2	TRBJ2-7	CASSLAGGTYEQYF	TGTGCCAGCAGCCTAGCGGGAGGAACCTACGAGCAGTACTTC
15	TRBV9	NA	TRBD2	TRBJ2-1	CASSVDGGRDNEQFF	TGTGCCAGCAGCGTAGATGGCGGGAGGGACAATGAGCAGTTCTTC
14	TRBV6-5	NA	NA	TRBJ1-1	CASIKWERHGEAFF	TGTGCCAGCATTAAGTGGGAGAGGCACGGTGAAGCTTTCTTT
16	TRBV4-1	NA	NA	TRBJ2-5	CASSQPGVGGLETQYF	TGCGCCAGCAGCCAGCCGGGGGTTGGTGGGTTGGAGACCCAGTACTTC
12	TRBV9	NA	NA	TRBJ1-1	CASGRTNTEAFF	TGTGCCAGCGGGAGGACGAACACTGAAGCTTTCTTT
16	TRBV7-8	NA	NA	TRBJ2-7	CASSLSTGSSSYEQYF	TGTGCCAGCAGCTTGTCGACAGGTTCAAGCTCCTACGAGCAGTACTTC
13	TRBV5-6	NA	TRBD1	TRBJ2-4	CASHNPGGNIQYF	TGTGCCAGCCATAATCCAGGGGGCAACATTCAGTACTTC
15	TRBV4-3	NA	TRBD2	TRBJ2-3	CASSQVAGGPDTQYF	TGCGCCAGCAGCCAAGTTGCGGGAGGGCCGGATACGCAGTATTTT
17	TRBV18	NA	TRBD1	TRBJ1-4	CASSPRDRGPTNEKLFF	TGTGCCAGCTCACCCCGGGACAGGGGTCCAACTAATGAAAAACTGTTTTTT
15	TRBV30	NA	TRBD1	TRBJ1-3	CAWEQGKYSGNTIYF	TGTGCCTGGGAACAGGGGAAATACTCTGGAAACACCATATATTTT
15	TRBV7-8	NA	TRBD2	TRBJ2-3	CASSIQAGGTDTQYF	TGTGCCAGCAGCATCCAAGCGGGAGGAACAGATACGCAGTATTTT
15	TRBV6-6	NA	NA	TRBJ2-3	CAITPGNGVTDTQYF	TGTGCCATTACACCCGGGAACGGGGTAACAGATACGCAGTATTTT
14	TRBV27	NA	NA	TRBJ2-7	CASSLRRGAYEQYF	TGTGCCAGCAGTTTGAGACGCGGTGCCTACGAGCAGTACTTC
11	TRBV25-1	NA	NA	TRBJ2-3	CASSLIDTQYF	TGTGCCAGCAGCTTAATAGATACGCAGTATTTT
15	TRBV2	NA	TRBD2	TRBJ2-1	CASSEGAGGADEQFF	TGTGCCAGCAGTGAGGGAGCGGGAGGGGCAGATGAGCAGTTCTTC
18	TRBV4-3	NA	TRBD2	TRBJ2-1	CASSQDSNLAELQGEQFF	TGCGCCAGCAGCCAAGATTCGAACCTAGCGGAACTGCAAGGTGAGCAGTTCTTC
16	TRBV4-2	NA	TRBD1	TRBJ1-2	CASSQDGTEDPTGYTF	TGTGCCAGCAGCCAAGACGGGACAGAGGACCCCACTGGCTACACCTTC
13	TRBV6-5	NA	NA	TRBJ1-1	CASSYRSRPGAFF	TGTGCCAGCAGTTACCGGTCCCGGCCAGGGGCTTTCTTT
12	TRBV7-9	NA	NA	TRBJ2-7	CASSLGSYEQYF	TGTGCCAGCAGCTTAGGCAGCTACGAGCAGTACTTC
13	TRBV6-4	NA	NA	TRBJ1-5	CASSDSKGEPQHF	TGTGCCAGCAGTGACTCTAAGGGGGAGCCCCAGCATTTT
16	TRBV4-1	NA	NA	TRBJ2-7	CASSQVSGTDDYEQYF	TGCGCCAGCAGCCAAGTTTCGGGAACAGATGACTACGAGCAGTACTTC
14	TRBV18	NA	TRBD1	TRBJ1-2	CASSPVDRGDGYTF	TGTGCCAGCTCACCGGTGGACAGGGGAGACGGCTACACCTTC
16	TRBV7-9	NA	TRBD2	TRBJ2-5	CASSFSIREGQETQYF	TGTGCCAGCAGCTTTTCCATCCGGGAGGGGCAAGAGACCCAGTACTTC
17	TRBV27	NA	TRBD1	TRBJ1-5	CASSSPGTGKLQQPQHF	TGTGCCAGCAGTAGTCCCGGGACAGGAAAACTTCAGCAGCCCCAGCATTTT
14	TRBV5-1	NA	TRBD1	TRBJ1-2	CASSIRDSLYGYTF	TGCGCCAGCAGCATCCGGGACAGTCTCTATGGCTACACCTTC
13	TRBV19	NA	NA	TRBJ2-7	CASSIVNLDEQYF	TGTGCCAGTAGTATAGTTAACCTAGACGAGCAGTACTTC
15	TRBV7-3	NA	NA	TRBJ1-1	CASSPSGESNTEAFF	TGTGCCAGCAGCCCATCGGGTGAAAGTAACACTGAAGCTTTCTTT
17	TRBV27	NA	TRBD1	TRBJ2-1	CASSSYGTGFFLDEQFF	TGTGCCAGCAGTTCTTACGGGACAGGGTTCTTTTTGGATGAGCAGTTCTTC
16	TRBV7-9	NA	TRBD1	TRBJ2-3	CASTGQGRKYTDTQYF	TGTGCCAGCACCGGACAGGGGCGAAAATACACAGATACGCAGTATTTT
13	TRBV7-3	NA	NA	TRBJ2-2	CASSSGWTGELFF	TGTGCCAGCAGCTCAGGGTGGACCGGGGAGCTGTTTTTT
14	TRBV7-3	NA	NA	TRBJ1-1	CASSKTGGRAEAFF	TGTGCCAGCAGTAAAACGGGGGGTAGGGCTGAAGCTTTCTTT
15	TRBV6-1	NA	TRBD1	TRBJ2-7	CASSEVAGGSYEQYF	TGTGCCAGCAGTGAAGTGGCAGGGGGCTCCTACGAGCAGTACTTC